This TCR beta chain was retrieved from a study of cytomegalovirus exposure and HLA in healthy donors. Whole-study context: Early released data comprised 80 million or so unique TCRs from HLA-typed donors.

General study results and limits: Earlier results showed most TCR beta V segments being productive about 87% or about 30% of the time. A missense DCLRE1C variant was associated with V- and J-gene trimming of TCR beta chains in a later analysis, and an independent cohort replicated the association.

CDR1 is SGHRS and CDR2 is YFSETQ in the germline V gene. Trimming cost V 4 bases and J 5 bases; bases outside gene matches: 9. The CDR3 has 15 residues. As regards this clone: Its specificity is not known.

PCR employed 60 Vbeta and 13 Jbeta primers. Clones were read by immunoSEQ multiplex PCR, and TCRdb kept only the in-frame ones, dropping some. The top ten clones hold about 0.3% of a sample with about 250,000 clones, approximately 80% of them seen once. This chain uses TRBV5-1 with TRBJ2-7; 10 bases fit TRBD1. The sequence was obtained from a girl aged 2 to 10 in good health and CMV-seronegative. Sequencing was done on a sample of PBMCs. CDR3 in amino acids: CASSRRPDRGNEQYF. The CDR3 DNA reads as TGCGCCAGCAGCCGGAGACCGGACAGGGGGAACGAGCAGTACTTC.